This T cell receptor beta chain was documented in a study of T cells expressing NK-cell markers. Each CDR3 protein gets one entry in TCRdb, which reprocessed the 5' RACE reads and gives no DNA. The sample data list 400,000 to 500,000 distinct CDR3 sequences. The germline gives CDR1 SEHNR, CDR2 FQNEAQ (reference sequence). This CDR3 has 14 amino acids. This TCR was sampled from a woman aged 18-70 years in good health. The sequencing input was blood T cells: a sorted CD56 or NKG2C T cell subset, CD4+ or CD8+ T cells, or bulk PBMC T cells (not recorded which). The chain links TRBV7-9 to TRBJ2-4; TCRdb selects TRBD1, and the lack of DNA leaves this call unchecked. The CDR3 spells CASSLAGQGNIQYF.